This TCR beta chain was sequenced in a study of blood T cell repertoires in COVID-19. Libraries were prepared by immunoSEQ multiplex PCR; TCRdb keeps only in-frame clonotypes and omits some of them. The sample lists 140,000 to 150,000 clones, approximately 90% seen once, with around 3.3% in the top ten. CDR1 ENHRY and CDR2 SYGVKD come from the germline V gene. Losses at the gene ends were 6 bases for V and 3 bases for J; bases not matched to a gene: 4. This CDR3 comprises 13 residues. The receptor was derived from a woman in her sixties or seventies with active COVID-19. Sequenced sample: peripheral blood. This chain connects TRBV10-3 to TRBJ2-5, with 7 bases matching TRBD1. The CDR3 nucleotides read TGTGCCATCAGAGGACAGGAGAAAGAGACCCAGTACTTC. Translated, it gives CAIRGQEKETQYF.